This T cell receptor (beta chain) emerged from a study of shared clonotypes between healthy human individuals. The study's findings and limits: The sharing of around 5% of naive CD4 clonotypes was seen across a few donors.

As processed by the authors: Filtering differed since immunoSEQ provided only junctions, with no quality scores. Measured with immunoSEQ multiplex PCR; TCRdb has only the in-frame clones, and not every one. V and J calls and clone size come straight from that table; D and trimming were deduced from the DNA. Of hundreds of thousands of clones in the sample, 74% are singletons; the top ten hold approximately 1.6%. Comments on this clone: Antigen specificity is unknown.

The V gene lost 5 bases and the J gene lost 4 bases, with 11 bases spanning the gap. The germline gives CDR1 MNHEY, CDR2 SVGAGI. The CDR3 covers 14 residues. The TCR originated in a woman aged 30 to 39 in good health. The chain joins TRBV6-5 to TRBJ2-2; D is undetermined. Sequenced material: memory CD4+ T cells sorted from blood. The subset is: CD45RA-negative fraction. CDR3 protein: CASSHDNPTGELFF. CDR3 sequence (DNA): TGTGCCAGCAGTCACGACAATCCCACCGGGGAGCTGTTTTTT.